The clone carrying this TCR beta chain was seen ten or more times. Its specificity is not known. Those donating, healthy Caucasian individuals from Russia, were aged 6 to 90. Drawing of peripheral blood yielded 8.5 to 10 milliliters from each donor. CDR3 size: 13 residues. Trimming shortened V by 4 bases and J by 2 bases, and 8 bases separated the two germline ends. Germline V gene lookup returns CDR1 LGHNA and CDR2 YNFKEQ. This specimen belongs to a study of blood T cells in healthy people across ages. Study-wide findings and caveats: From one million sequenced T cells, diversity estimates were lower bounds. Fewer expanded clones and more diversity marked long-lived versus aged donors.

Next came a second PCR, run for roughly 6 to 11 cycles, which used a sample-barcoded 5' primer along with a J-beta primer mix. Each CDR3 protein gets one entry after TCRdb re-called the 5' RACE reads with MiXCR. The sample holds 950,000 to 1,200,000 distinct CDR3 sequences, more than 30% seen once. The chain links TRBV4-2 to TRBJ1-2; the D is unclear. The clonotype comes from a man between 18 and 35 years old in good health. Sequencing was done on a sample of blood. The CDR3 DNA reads TGTGCCAGCAGCCGGATAGGGAACTATGGCTACACCTTC. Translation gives CASSRIGNYGYTF.